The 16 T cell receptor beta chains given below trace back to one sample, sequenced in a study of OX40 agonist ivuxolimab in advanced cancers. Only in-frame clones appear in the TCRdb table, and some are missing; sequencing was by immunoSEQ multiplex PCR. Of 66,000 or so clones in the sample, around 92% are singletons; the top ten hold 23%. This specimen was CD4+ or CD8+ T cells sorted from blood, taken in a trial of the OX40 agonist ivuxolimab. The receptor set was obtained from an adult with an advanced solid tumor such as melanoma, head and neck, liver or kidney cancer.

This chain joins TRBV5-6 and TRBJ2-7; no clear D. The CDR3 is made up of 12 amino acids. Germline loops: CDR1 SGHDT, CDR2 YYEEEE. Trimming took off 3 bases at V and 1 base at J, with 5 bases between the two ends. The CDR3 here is CASSSDSYEQYF. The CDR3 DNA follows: TGTGCCAGCAGCTCAGATTCCTACGAGCAGTACTTC. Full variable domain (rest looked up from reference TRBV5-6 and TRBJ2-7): DAGVTQSPTHLIKTRGQQVTLRCSPKSGHDTVSWYQQALGQGPQFIFQYYEEEERQRGNFPDRFSGHQFPNYSSELNVNALLLGDSALYLCASSSDSYEQYFGPGTRLTVT.

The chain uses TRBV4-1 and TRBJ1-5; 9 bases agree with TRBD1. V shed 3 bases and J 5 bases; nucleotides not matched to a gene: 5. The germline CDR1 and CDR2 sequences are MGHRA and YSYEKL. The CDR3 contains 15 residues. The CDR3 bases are TGCGCCAGCAGCCACGGACAGGGGCGCGATCAGCCCCAGCATTTT. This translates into CASSHGQGRDQPQHF.

The CDR3 reads CASSVGGLAGYDEQFF. The CDR3 coding sequence is TGTGCCAGCAGCGTCGGCGGACTAGCGGGATATGATGAGCAGTTCTTC. The J gene is TRBJ2-1, the V gene TRBV9, with TRBD2 identical over 12 bases. V lost 2 bases and J lost 8; bases outside the gene matches: 8. Per the germline V gene, CDR1 is SGDLS and CDR2 is YYNGEE. CDR3 length: 16 residues.

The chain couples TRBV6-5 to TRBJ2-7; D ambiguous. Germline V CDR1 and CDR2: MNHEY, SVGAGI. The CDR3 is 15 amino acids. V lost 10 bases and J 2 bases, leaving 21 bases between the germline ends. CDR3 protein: CATTSETKYTYEQYF. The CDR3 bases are TGTGCCACTACGTCAGAGACAAAGTATACCTACGAGCAGTACTTC.

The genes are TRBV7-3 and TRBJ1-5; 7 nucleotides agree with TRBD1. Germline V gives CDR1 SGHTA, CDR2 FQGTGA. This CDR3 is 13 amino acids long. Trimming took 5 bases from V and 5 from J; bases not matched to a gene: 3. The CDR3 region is CASSRDRDQPQHF. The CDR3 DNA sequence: TGTGCCAGCAGCCGGGACAGAGATCAGCCCCAGCATTTT.

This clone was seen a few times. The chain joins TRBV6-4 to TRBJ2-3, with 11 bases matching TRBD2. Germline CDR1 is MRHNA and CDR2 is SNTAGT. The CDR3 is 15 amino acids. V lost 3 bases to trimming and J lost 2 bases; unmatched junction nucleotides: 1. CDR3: CASSETSGNTDTQYF. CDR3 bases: TGTGCCAGCAGTGAGACTAGCGGGAACACAGATACGCAGTATTTT.

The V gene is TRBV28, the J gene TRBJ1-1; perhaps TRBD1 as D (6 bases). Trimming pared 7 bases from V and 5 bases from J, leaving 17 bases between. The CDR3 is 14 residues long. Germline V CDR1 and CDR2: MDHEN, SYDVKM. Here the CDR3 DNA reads TGTGCCAGCACCTACGGCGGGGGCCTTACTGAAGCTTTCTTT. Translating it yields CASTYGGGLTEAFF.

Here the CDR3 DNA reads TGTGCCAGCAGCCCAGATCCGGGACTAGCGGCCTACGAGCAGTACGTC. It specifies CASSPDPGLAAYEQYV. J is TRBJ2-7 and V is TRBV4-2; 11 bases fit TRBD2. Looked up from germline, CDR1 is LGHNA and CDR2 is YNFKEQ. This CDR3 contains 16 residues. J was trimmed by 2 bases and V by 4 bases; bases with no gene match: 7.

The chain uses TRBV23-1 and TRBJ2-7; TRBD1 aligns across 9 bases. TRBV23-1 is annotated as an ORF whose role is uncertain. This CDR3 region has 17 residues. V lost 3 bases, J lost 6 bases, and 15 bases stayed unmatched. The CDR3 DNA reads TGCGCCAGCAGTCATCCCACCGGGACAGGGCCCCGGGCCGAGCAGTACTTC. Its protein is CASSHPTGTGPRAEQYF.

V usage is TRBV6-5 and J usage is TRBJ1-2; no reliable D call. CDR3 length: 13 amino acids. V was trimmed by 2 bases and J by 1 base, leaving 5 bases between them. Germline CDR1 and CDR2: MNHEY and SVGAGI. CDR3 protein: CASSYAVNYGYTF. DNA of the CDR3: TGTGCCAGCAGTTACGCGGTTAACTATGGCTACACCTTC.

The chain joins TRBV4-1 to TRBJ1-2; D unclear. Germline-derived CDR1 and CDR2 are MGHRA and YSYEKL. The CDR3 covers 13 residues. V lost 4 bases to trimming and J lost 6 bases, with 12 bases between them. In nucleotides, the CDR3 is TGCGCCAGCAGCCGATCGGGTGGACATGGCTACACCTTC. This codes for CASSRSGGHGYTF.

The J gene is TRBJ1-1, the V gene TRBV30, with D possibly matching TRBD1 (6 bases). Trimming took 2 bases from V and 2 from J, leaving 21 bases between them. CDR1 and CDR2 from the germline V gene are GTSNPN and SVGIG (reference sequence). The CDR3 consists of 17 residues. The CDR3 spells CAWSQSHLGHKNTEAFF. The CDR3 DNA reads TGTGCCTGGAGTCAATCACATTTGGGACACAAAAACACTGAAGCTTTCTTT. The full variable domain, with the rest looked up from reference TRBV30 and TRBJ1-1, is SQTIHQWPATLVQPVGSPLSLECTVEGTSNPNLYWYRQAAGRGLQLLFYSVGIGQISSEVPQNLSASRPQDRQFILSSKKLLLSDSGFYLCAWSQSHLGHKNTEAFFGQGTRLTVV.

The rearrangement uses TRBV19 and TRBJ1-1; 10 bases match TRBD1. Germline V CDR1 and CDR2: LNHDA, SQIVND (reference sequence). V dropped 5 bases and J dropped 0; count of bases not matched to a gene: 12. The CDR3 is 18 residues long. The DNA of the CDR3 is TGTGCCAGTAGTGCGAATGACAGGGGGCCTGACATGAACACTGAAGCTTTCTTT. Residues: CASSANDRGPDMNTEAFF.

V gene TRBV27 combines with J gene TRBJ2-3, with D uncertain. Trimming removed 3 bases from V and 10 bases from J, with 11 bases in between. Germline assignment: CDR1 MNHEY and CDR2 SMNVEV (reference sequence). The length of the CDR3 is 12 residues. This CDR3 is CASSLTGSSQYF. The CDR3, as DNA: TGTGCCAGCAGTTTGACGGGCTCCTCGCAGTATTTT.

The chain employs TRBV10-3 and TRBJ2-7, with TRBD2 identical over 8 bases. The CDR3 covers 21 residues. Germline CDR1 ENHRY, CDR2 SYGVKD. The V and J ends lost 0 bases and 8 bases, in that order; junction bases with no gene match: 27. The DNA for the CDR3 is TGTGCCATCAGTGAGTCGGGCGGGAGGCCCACTCCGTCCTCTAAGGGGAAACAGCAGTACGTC. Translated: CAISESGGRPTPSSKGKQQYV.

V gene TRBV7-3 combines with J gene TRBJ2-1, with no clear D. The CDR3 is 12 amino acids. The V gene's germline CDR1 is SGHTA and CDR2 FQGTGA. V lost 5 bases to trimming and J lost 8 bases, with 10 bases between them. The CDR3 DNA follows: TGTGCCAGCAGCAACGGTGGGTATGAGCAGTTCTTC. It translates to CASSNGGYEQFF.